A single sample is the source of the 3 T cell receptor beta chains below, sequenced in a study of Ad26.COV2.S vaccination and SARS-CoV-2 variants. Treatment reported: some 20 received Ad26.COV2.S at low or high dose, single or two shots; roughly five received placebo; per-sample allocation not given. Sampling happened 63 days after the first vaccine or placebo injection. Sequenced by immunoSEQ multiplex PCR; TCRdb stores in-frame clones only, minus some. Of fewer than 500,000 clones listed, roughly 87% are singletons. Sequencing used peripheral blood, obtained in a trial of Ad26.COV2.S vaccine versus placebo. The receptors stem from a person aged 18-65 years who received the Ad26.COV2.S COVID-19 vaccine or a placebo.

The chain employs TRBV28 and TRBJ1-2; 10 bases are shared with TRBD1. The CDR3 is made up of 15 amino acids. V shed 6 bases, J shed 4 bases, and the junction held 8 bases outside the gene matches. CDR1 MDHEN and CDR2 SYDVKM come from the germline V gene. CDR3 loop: CASRSGTGESYGYTF. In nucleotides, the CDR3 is TGTGCCAGCAGGTCAGGGACAGGGGAGAGCTATGGCTACACCTTC.

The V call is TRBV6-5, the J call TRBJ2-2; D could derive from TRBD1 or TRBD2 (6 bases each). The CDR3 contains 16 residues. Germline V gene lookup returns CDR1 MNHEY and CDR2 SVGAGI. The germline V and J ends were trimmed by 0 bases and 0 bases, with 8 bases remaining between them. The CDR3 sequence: CASSYSGGANTGELFF. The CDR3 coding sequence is TGTGCCAGCAGTTACTCGGGGGGCGCGAACACCGGGGAGCTGTTTTTT.

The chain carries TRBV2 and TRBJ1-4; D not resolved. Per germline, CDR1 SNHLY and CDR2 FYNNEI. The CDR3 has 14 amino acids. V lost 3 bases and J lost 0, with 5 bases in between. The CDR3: CASSDGTTNEKLFF. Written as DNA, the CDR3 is TGTGCCAGCAGTGATGGAACAACTAATGAAAAACTGTTTTTT.